The 5 T cell receptor beta chains below were found in one sample sequenced in a study of human T cells and chemical hapten exposure. Someone pulled total RNA out of unfractionated whole blood. One entry per CDR3 protein results from TCRdb running MiXCR on the 5' RACE reads. This table holds 110,000 to 150,000 distinct CDR3 sequences, about 4.3% found once. These receptors came from a female donor in good health.

Ten or more counts support this clonotype. The chain carries TRBV3-1 and TRBJ2-2; D gene uncertain. The CDR3 is 15 residues long. V was clipped by 0 bases and J by 3 bases, with 8 bases between them. Germline V gene data show CDR1 as LGHDT and CDR2 as YNNKEL (reference sequence). The CDR3 nucleotides read TGTGCCAGCAGCCAAGATTTTTCAGACACCGGGGAGCTGTTTTTT. Amino acids: CASSQDFSDTGELFF. Variable domain in full (rest from reference TRBV3-1 and TRBJ2-2): DTAVSQTPKYLVTQMGNDKSIKCEQNLGHDTMYWYKQDSKKFLKIMFSYNNKELIINETVPNRFSPKSPDKAHLNLHINSLELGDSAVYFCASSQDFSDTGELFFGEGSRLTVL.

This clonotype was seen repeatedly, ten times or more. The rearrangement joins TRBV18 to TRBJ2-7; no clear D gene. The CDR3 extends over 15 amino acids. V was pared by 6 bases and J by 0 bases, with 15 bases between. Germline lookup yields CDR1 KGHSH and CDR2 LQKENI. For the CDR3, the DNA is TGTGCCAGCTCTCACACCCCCTACCCCTCCTACGAGCAGTACTTC. Protein sequence: CASSHTPYPSYEQYF.

In its sample, this clonotype was seen a few times. The chain joins TRBV6-5 to TRBJ2-3; no clear D gene. Germline CDR1 MNHEY, CDR2 SVGAGI. Trimming removed 2 bases at V and 0 bases at J, with 12 bases between. The CDR3 totals 16 residues. The CDR3 sequence is CASSYMPVSSTDTQYF. The CDR3 DNA follows: TGTGCCAGCAGTTACATGCCAGTCTCCAGCACAGATACGCAGTATTTT.

This clonotype appeared many times. The chain joins TRBV7-2 to TRBJ1-5, with D unresolved. Germline CDR1 is SGHTA and CDR2 is FQGNSA. The CDR3 consists of 13 residues. V lost 2 bases to trimming and J lost 10 bases, with 12 bases between them. The CDR3: CASSLSLDGPQHF. DNA for the CDR3: TGTGCCAGCAGCTTAAGCCTTGATGGTCCCCAGCATTTT.

This clonotype has a count of ten or more. The V gene is TRBV10-3, the J gene TRBJ2-3; 11 bases match TRBD1. CDR1 is ENHRY and CDR2 is SYGVKD in the germline V gene. Unmatched junction bases numbered 6, after V lost 4 bases and J lost 3 bases. The CDR3 sequence is 16 residues long. CDR3 sequence reads: CAISVSGTGGTDTQYF. Written as DNA, the CDR3 is TGTGCCATCAGTGTCTCCGGGACAGGGGGGACAGATACGCAGTATTTT.